This TCR beta chain was sequenced for a study of blood T cell repertoires in COVID-19. Profiling relied on immunoSEQ multiplex PCR, and the TCRdb table lists in-frame clones only, not all of them. Seen here are 60,000 to 75,000 clones, 70% to 90% observed once, and the top ten hold approximately 1.5%. The CDR3 has 13 amino acids. The germline V gene has CDR1 SGHRS and CDR2 YFSETQ. J gave up 16 bases and V 4 bases, and 13 bases lay outside the gene matches. This clone occurred a few times. Material: peripheral blood. This TCR derives from a human donor in a cohort sampled during active COVID-19. The V call is TRBV5-1, the J call TRBJ2-1, with TRBD2 identical over 8 bases. CDR3 in amino acids: CASSPLSGGPHFF. The CDR3 coding sequence is TGCGCCAGCAGCCCCCTTTCGGGAGGGCCCCATTTCTTC.